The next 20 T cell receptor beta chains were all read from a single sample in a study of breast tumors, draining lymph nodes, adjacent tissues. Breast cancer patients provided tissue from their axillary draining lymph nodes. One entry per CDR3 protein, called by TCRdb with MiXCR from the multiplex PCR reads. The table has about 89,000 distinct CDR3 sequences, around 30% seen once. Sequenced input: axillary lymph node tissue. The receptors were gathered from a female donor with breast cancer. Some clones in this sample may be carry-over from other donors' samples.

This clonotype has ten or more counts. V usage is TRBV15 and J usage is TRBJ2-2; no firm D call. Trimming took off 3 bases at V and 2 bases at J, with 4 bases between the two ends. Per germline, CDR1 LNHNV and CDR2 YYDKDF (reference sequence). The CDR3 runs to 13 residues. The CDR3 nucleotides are TGTGCCACCAGCAGTCAAAACACCGGGGAGCTGTTTTTT. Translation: CATSSQNTGELFF.

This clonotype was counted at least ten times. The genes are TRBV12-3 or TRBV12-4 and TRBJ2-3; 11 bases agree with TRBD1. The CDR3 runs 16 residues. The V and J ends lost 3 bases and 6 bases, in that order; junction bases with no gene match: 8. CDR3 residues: CASSFTGTGGIDTQYF. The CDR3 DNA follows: TGTGCCAGCAGTTTCACCGGGACAGGGGGAATCGATACGCAGTATTTT.

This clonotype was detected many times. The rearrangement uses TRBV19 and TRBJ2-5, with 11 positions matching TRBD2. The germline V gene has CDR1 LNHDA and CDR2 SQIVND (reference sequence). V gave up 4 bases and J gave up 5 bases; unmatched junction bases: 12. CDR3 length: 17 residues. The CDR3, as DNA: TGTGCCAGTAGTAGTGGGGATGGACTAGCGGGCTTGGAGACCCAGTACTTC. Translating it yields CASSSGDGLAGLETQYF.

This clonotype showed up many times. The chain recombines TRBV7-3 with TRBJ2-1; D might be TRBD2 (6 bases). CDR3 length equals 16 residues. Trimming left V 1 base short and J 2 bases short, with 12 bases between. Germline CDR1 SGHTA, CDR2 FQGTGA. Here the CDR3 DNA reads TGTGCCAGCAGCTTAAGTCCGGGAGTCGCCTACAATGAGCAGTTCTTC. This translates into CASSLSPGVAYNEQFF.

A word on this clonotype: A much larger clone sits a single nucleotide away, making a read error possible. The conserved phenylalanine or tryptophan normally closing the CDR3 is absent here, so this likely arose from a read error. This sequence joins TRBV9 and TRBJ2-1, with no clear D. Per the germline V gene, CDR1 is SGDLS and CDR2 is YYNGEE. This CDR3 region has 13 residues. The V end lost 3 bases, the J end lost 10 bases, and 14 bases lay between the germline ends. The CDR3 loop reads CASSASPIQEQFS. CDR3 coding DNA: TGTGCCAGCAGCGCGAGCCCCATCCAGGAGCAGTTCTCC.

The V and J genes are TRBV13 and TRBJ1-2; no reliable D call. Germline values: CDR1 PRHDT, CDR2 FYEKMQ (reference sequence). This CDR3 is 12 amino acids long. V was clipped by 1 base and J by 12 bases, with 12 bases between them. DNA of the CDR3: TGTGCCAGCAGCTTAGACAGCTCTGGAAACACCTTC. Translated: CASSLDSSGNTF.

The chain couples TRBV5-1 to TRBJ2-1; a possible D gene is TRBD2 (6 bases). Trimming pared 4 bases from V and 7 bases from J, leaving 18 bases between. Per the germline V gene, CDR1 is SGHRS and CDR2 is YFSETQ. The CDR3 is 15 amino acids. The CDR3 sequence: CASSEPPGRQNEQFF. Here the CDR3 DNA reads TGCGCCAGCAGCGAGCCCCCAGGGAGGCAGAATGAGCAGTTCTTC.

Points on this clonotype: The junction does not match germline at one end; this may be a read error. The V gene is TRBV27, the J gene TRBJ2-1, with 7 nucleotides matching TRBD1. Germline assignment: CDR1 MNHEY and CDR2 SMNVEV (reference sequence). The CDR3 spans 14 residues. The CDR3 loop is CASRGQDTYNEQLF. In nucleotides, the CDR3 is TGTGCCAGCAGAGGACAGGACACCTACAATGAGCAGCTCTTC.

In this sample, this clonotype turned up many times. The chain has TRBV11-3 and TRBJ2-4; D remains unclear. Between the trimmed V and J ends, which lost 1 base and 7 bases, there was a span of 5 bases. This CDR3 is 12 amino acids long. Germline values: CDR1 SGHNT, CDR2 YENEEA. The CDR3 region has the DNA TGTGCCAGCAGCTTAGGAGGTAACATTCAGTACTTC. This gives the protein CASSLGGNIQYF.

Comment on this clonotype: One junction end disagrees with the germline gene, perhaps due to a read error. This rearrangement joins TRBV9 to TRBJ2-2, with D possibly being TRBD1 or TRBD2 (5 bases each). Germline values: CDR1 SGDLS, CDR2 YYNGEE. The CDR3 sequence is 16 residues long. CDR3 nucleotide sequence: TGTGCCAGCAGCGCCGCAGTCGGAGCGGTAATCGGGGCGCTGTTTTTT. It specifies CASSAAVGAVIGALFF. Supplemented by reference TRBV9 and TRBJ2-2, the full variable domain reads DSGVTQTPKHLITATGQRVTLRCSPRSGDLSVYWYQQSLDQGLQFLIQYYNGEERAKGNILERFSAQQFPDLHSELNLSSLELGDSALYFCASSAAVGAVIGALFFGEGSRLTVL.

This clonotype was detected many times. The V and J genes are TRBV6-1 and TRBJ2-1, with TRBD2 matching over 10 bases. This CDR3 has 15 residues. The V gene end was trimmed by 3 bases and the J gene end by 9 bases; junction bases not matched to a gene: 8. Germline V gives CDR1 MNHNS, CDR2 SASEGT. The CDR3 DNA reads TGTGCCAGCAGTGACGGAGCGGGAGGGAAAGGTGAGCAGTTCTTC. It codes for CASSDGAGGKGEQFF.

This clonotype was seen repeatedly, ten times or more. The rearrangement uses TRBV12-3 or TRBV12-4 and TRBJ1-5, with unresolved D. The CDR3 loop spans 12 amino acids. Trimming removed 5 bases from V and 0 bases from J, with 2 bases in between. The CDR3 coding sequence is TGTGCCAGCAGTGGTAGCAATCAGCCCCAGCATTTT. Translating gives CASSGSNQPQHF.

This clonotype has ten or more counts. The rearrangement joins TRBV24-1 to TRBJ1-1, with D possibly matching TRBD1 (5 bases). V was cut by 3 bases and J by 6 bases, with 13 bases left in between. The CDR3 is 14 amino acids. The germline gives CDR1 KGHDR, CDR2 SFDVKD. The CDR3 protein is CATSDAGSRAEAFF. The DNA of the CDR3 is TGTGCCACCAGTGATGCAGGGTCGAGGGCTGAAGCTTTCTTT.

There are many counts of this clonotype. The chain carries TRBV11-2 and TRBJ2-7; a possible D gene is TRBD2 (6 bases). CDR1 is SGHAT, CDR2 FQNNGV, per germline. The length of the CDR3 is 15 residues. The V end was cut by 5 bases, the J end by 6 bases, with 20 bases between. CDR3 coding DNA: TGTGCCAGCAGCCGTAATCGGGGGTCGAATGGCGAGCAGTACTTC. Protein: CASSRNRGSNGEQYF.

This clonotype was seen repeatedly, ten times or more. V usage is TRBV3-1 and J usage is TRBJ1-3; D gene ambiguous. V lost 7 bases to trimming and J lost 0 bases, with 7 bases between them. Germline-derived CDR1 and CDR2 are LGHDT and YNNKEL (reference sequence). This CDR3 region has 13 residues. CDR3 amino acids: CASTVNSGNTIYF. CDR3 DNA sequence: TGTGCCAGCACCGTTAACTCTGGAAACACCATATATTTT.

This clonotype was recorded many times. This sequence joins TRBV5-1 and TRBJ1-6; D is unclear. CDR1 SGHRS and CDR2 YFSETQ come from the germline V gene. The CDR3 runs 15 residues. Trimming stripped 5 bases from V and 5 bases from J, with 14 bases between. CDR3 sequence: CASRRDENNNSPLHF. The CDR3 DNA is TGCGCCAGCAGAAGGGATGAAAATAATAATTCACCCCTCCACTTT.

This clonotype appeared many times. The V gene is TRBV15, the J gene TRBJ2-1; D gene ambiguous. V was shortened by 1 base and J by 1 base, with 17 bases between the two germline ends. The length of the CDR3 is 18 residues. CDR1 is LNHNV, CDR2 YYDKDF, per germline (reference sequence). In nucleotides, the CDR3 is TGTGCCACCAGCAGAGGCTCCCTTTCGGATTATTCCTACAATGAGCAGTTCTTC. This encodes CATSRGSLSDYSYNEQFF. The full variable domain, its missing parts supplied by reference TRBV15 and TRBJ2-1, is DAMVIQNPRYQVTQFGKPVTLSCSQTLNHNVMYWYQQKSSQAPKLLFHYYDKDFNNEADTPDNFQSRRPNTSFCFLDIRSPGLGDTAMYLCATSRGSLSDYSYNEQFFGPGTRLTVL.

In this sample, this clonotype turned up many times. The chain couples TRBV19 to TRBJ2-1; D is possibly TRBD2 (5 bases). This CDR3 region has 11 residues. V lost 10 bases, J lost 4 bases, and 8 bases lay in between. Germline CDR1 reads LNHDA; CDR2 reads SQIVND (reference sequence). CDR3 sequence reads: CATWEYNEQFF. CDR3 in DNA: TGTGCCACCTGGGAGTACAATGAGCAGTTCTTC.

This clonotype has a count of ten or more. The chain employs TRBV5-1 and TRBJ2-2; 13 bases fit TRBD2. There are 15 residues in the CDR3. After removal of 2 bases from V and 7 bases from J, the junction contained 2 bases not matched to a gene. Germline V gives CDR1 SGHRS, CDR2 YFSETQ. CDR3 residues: CASSFGTSGVGELFF. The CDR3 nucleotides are TGCGCCAGCAGCTTCGGGACTAGCGGGGTCGGGGAGCTGTTTTTT. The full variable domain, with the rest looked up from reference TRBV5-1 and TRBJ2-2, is KAGVTQTPRYLIKTRGQQVTLSCSPISGHRSVSWYQQTPGQGLQFLFEYFSETQRNKGNFPGRFSGRQFSNSRSEMNVSTLELGDSALYLCASSFGTSGVGELFFGEGSRLTVL.

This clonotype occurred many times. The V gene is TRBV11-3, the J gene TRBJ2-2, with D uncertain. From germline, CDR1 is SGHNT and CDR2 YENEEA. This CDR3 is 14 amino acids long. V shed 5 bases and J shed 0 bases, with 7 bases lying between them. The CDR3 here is CASSPRTNTGELFF. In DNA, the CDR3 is TGTGCCAGCAGCCCTCGGACGAACACCGGGGAGCTGTTTTTT.